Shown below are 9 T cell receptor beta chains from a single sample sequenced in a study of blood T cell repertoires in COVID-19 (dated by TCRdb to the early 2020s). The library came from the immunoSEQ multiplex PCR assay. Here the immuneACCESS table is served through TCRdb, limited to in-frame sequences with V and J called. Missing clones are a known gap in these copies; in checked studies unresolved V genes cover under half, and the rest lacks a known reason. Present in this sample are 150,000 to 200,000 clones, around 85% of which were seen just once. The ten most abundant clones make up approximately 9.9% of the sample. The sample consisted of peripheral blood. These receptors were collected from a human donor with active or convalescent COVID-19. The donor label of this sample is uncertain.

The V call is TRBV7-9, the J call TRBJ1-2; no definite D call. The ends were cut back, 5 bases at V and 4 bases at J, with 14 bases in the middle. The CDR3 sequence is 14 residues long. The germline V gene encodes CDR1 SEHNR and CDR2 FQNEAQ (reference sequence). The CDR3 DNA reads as TGTGCCAGCAGCCACTCAGCGGGGAGCTATGGCTACACCTTC. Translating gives CASSHSAGSYGYTF. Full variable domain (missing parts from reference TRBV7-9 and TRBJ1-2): DTGVSQNPRHKITKRGQNVTFRCDPISEHNRLYWYRQTLGQGPEFLTYFQNEAQLEKSRLLSDRFSAERPKGSFSTLEIQRTEQGDSAMYLCASSHSAGSYGYTFGSGTRLTVV.

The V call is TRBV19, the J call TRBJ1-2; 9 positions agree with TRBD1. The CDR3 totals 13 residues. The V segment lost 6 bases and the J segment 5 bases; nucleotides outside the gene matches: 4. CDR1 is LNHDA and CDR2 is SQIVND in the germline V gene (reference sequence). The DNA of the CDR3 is TGTGCCAGTAGCTCGGGACAGGGATATGGCTACACCTTC. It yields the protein CASSSGQGYGYTF.

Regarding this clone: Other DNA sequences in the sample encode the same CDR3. The CDR3 sequence is CASSLEGDYGYTF. The CDR3, as DNA: TGCGCCAGCAGCTTGGAAGGGGACTATGGCTACACCTTC. The chain has TRBV5-1 and TRBJ1-2; D is possibly TRBD1 (5 bases). Trimming took 0 bases from V and 3 from J, leaving 6 bases between them. The CDR3 spans 13 residues. CDR1 and CDR2 (germline): SGHRS, YFSETQ.

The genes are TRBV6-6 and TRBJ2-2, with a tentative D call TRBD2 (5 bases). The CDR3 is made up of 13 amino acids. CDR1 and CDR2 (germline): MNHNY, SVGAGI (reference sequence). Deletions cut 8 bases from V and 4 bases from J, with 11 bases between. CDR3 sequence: CASQDWSTGELFF. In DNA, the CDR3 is TGTGCCAGCCAGGACTGGTCCACCGGGGAGCTGTTTTTT.

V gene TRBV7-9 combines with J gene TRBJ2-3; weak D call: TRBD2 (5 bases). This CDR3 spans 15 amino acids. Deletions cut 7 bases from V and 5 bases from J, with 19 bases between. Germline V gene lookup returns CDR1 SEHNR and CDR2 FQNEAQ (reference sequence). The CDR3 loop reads CASTRAGLFQDTQYF. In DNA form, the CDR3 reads TGTGCCAGCACCCGGGCGGGCCTCTTCCAAGATACGCAGTATTTT.

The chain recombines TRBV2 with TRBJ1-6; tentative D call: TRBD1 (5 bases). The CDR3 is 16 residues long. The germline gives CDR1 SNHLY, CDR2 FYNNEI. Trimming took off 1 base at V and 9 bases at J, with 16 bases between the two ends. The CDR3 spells CASSEVGGEYFSPLHF. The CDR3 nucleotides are TGTGCCAGCAGTGAAGTGGGGGGGGAGTACTTTTCACCCCTCCACTTT.

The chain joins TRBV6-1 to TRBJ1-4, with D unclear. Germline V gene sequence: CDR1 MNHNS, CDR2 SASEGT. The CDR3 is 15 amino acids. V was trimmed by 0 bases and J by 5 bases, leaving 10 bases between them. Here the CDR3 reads CASSEALGPNEKLFF. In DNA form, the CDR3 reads TGTGCCAGCAGTGAAGCTCTGGGCCCCAATGAAAAACTGTTTTTT.

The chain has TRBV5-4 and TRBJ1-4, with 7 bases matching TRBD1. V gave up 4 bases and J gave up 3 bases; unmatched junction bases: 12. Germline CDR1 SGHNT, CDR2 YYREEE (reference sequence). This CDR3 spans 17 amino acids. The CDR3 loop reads CASSPGPGGASNEKLFF. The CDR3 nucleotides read TGTGCCAGCAGCCCCGGGCCAGGGGGAGCTTCTAATGAAAAACTGTTTTTT.

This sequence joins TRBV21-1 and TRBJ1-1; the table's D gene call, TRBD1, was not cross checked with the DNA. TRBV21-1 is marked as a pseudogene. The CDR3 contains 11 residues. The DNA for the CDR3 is TGTGCCAGCAAGGGACAGAGAGAAGCTTTCTTT. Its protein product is CASKGQREAFF.